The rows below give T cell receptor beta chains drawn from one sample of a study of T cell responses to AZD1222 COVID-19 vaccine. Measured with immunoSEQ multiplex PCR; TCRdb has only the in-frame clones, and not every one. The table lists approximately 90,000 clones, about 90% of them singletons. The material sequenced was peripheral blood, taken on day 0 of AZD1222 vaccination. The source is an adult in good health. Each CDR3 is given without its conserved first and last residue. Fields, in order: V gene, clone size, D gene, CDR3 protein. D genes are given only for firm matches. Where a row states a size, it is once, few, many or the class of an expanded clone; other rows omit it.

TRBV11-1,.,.,ASSLDHADTQY
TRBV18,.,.,ASSSQENTEAF
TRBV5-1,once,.,ASSFYPSTDTQY
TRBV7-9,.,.,ASSLLAWANYGYT
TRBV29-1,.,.,SVEVRGTEAF
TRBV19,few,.,ASSIGWDPYGYT
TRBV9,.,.,ASSGRAATNEKLF
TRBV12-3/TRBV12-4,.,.,ASSYQGRKALH
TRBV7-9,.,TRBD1,ASSSTAGQGGYGYT
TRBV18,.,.,ASSPKTGRAGANVLT
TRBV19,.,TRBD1,ASSPQGDWSPQH
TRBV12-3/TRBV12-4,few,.,ASRLWPDTQY
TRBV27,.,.,ASSLAVNTGELF
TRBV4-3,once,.,ASSQARDTNTEAF
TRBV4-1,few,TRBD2,ASSQVAGGRDTQY
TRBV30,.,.,AWEGGRNQPQH
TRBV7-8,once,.,ASSLGANSNQPQH
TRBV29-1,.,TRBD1,SVASGTGREQY
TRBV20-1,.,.,SASQGAQDTEAF
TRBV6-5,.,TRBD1,ASSSPRRGLGDTQY
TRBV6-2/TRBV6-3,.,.,ASSYGGIRQAF
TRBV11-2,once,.,ASSSGQNTEAF
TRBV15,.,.,ATSRTQETQY
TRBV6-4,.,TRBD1,ASSVTGSGINEQF
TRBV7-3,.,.,ASSPPGDTEAF
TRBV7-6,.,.,ASSAYRRWDEKLF
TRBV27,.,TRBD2,ASSLARGGERGGELF
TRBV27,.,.,ASSFSFRNEQY
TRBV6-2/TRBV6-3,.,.,ASSYSPLNRNYGYT
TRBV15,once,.,ATSREGDFTDTQY
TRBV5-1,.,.,ASSFLNLGANTGELF
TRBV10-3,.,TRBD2,AIRFAVSLAGGTDTQY
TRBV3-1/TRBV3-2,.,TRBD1,ASSRGFQGDEQF
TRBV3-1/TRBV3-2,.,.,ASSQDTGAYNEQF
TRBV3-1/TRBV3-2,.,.,ASSQMTWTGSSYEQY
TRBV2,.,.,ASSERVYTEAF
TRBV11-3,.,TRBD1,ASSLGGDRENTEAF
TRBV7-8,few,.,ASSLTGAHQPQH
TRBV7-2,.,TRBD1,ASSRWGQGGYEQY